This T cell receptor beta chain was retrieved from a study of radiation and T cells in renal cell carcinoma. About the research overall: Nephrectomy followed 15 Gy stereotactic body radiation by 4 weeks. Study results and limitations: No pretreatment tumor biopsies were available for baseline clonotypes.

Germline V gene data show CDR1 as MNHNS and CDR2 as SASEGT. V lost 3 bases, J lost 9 bases, and 3 bases lay in between. The CDR3 loop spans 10 amino acids. On this clone: No antigen is known for it.

Measured with immunoSEQ multiplex PCR; TCRdb has only the in-frame clones, and not every one. The profile shows under 65,000 clones, 60% to 85% of them singletons. The time point is: baseline pretreatment blood. Noted treatment: 15 Gy SBRT to primary tumor, nephrectomy 4 weeks later. Serial blood draws occurred at baseline and 2 and 4 weeks post-SBRT. The clonotype was recovered from a man aged 60-69 years with renal cell carcinoma. The gene calls are TRBV6-1 and TRBJ1-3; D ambiguous. The sequences come from blood, collected from a patient whose treatment included radiotherapy and nephrectomy. CDR3 protein: CASSEGTIYF. The DNA of the CDR3 is TGTGCCAGCAGTGAGGGCACCATATATTTT.